This entry lists 18 T cell receptor beta chains sequenced from one sample in a study of blood T cells in healthy people across ages. Next came a second PCR, run for about 7 to 12 cycles, which used a sample-barcoded 5' primer along with a J-beta primer mix. TCRdb ran MiXCR on the 5' RACE reads and lists one entry per CDR3 protein. Found here are about 570,000 distinct CDR3 sequences, about 27% of them singletons; the top ten hold about 3.9%. The same sample was also studied in work on T cells of mothers and their children.

Source material: blood. The receptors derive from a boy between 2 and 10 years old in good health.

The rearrangement joins TRBV29-1 to TRBJ2-1; no reliable D call. Deletions cut 4 bases from V and 10 bases from J, with 5 bases between. The length of the CDR3 is 9 residues. The germline CDR1 and CDR2 sequences are SQVTM and ANQGSEA. The DNA for the CDR3 is TGCAGCGTTGGCGTAGAGCAGTTCTTC. Translation: CSVGVEQFF.

This clonotype was detected a few times. The chain recombines TRBV20-1 with TRBJ1-2; D is unclear. This CDR3 comprises 13 residues. CDR1 and CDR2 (germline): DFQATT, SNEGSKA (reference sequence). V was trimmed by 3 bases and J by 2 bases, leaving 10 bases between them. CDR3 in amino acids: CSARAEPNYGYTF. The DNA of the CDR3 is TGCAGTGCTAGGGCAGAACCCAACTATGGCTACACCTTC.

The CDR3 nucleotides are TGTGCCAGCAGTCCTGTCGGGGCTGGAAACACCATATATTTT. It is translated as CASSPVGAGNTIYF. This sequence joins TRBV12-3 or TRBV12-4 and TRBJ1-3, with D unclear. V lost 5 bases to trimming and J lost 2 bases, with 10 bases between them. The CDR3 runs 14 residues.

This clonotype was seen just once. V gene TRBV5-1 combines with J gene TRBJ2-3; the D gene is possibly TRBD2 (6 bases). Trimming removed 7 bases from V and 5 bases from J, with 8 bases in between. Germline V gene lookup returns CDR1 SGHRS and CDR2 YFSETQ. The CDR3 has 11 amino acids. CDR3 coding DNA: TGCGCCAGCGTGGGGGGAGATACGCAGTATTTT. It encodes CASVGGDTQYF.

This chain uses TRBV11-2 with TRBJ2-5; tentative D call: TRBD1 (5 bases). Trimming removed 8 bases from V and 2 bases from J, with 18 bases in between. CDR3 length: 15 amino acids. The germline CDR1 and CDR2 sequences are SGHAT and FQNNGV. CDR3 in DNA: TGTGCCAGCGCTTTTGGGTGGGGCCCTCAAGAGACCCAGTACTTC. It is translated as CASAFGWGPQETQYF.

On this clonotype itself: The conserved closing phenylalanine or tryptophan is absent in this CDR3, likely reflecting a read error. This chain joins TRBV30 and TRBJ1-1, with D uncertain. The CDR3 is 12 residues long. Trimming stripped 3 bases from V and 4 bases from J, with 9 bases between. Germline CDR1 is GTSNPN and CDR2 is SVGIG (reference sequence). DNA for the CDR3: TGTGCCTGGAGGGGGTGGGGCACTGAAGCTTTCCTT. Its protein is CAWRGWGTEAFL.

A few counts support this clonotype. The chain has TRBV5-1 and TRBJ2-3, with D tentatively TRBD1 (6 bases). This CDR3 has 14 amino acids. Trimming cost V 4 bases and J 2 bases, with 11 bases left between them. Germline CDR1 is SGHRS and CDR2 is YFSETQ. The CDR3 nucleotides read TGCGCCAGCAGCCCGGGACACCCCACAGATACGCAGTATTTT. Its translation: CASSPGHPTDTQYF.

CDR3 nucleotide sequence: TGTGCCAGCAGCACTGGTACTAGCGCTGAGCAGTTCTTC. Translating gives CASSTGTSAEQFF. The chain uses TRBV5-5 and TRBJ2-1; the match to TRBD2 covers 7 bases. In germline, CDR1 is SGHKS, CDR2 YYEKEE (reference sequence). The length of the CDR3 is 13 residues. Unmatched junction bases numbered 7, after V lost 4 bases and J lost 9 bases.

The chain couples TRBV12-3 or TRBV12-4 to TRBJ2-1; D is undetermined. The length of the CDR3 is 12 residues. The V end was cut by 6 bases, the J end by 6 bases, with 9 bases between. DNA of the CDR3: TGTGCCAGCAGCGGCAGATTCAATGAGCAGTTCTTC. This encodes CASSGRFNEQFF.

The genes are TRBV7-2 and TRBJ2-5; D could derive from TRBD1 or TRBD2 (5 bases each). V shed 0 bases and J shed 1 base, with 9 bases lying between them. The V gene's germline CDR1 is SGHTA and CDR2 FQGNSA. The CDR3 has 15 amino acids. CDR3 sequence (DNA): TGTGCCAGCAGCTTAGCGGGGGTAGCCCAAGAGACCCAGTACTTC. Protein sequence: CASSLAGVAQETQYF.

The chain has TRBV4-2 and TRBJ2-1; 9 bases align to TRBD2. The V gene end was trimmed by 0 bases and the J gene end by 2 bases; junction bases not matched to a gene: 8. Germline V gives CDR1 LGHNA, CDR2 YNFKEQ. The CDR3 covers 18 residues. The CDR3 sequence: CASSQDSLAGLPYNEQFF. The CDR3 DNA reads as TGTGCCAGCAGCCAAGATAGCCTAGCGGGGCTACCCTACAATGAGCAGTTCTTC.

This chain connects TRBV20-1 to TRBJ1-2; a weak D match, TRBD1 (6 bases). The CDR3 is made up of 12 amino acids. Per the germline V gene, CDR1 is DFQATT and CDR2 is SNEGSKA (reference sequence). V dropped 5 bases and J dropped 8 bases, with 15 bases sitting between them. CDR3 nucleotide sequence: TGCAGTGCTCCCGACAGGATTGGCGGCTACACCTTC. This gives the protein CSAPDRIGGYTF.

CDR3 amino acids: CASRESGMKTQYF. In DNA, the CDR3 is TGTGCCAGCAGAGAGAGCGGGATGAAGACCCAGTACTTC. This chain joins TRBV13 and TRBJ2-5; 7 positions match TRBD2. Germline CDR1 PRHDT, CDR2 FYEKMQ (reference sequence). The CDR3 runs to 13 residues. Unmatched junction bases numbered 7, after V lost 6 bases and J lost 6 bases. Filled out from reference TRBV13 and TRBJ2-5, the complete variable domain reads AAGVIQSPRHLIKEKRETATLKCYPIPRHDTVYWYQQGPGQDPQFLISFYEKMQSDKGSIPDRFSAQQFSDYHSELNMSSLELGDSALYFCASRESGMKTQYFGPGTRLLVL.

This clonotype was seen a handful of times. V is TRBV6-2 or TRBV6-3 and J is TRBJ2-5, with D hard to call. V dropped 2 bases and J dropped 1 base, with 5 bases sitting between them. The V gene's germline CDR1 is MNHEY and CDR2 SVGEGT. The CDR3 is 13 residues long. DNA of the CDR3: TGTGCCAGCAGTTACCCCTTCCAAGAGACCCAGTACTTC. It is translated as CASSYPFQETQYF.

The chain links TRBV29-1 to TRBJ1-2; the D gene is possibly TRBD1 (6 bases). This CDR3 is built from 13 residues. Germline V gives CDR1 SQVTM, CDR2 ANQGSEA. The ends were cut back, 5 bases at V and 8 bases at J, with 18 bases in the middle. This CDR3 is CSVQKGEGSGYTF. CDR3 DNA sequence: TGCAGCGTTCAGAAGGGGGAAGGATCCGGCTACACCTTC.

This clonotype has only a few counts. The V call is TRBV27, the J call TRBJ2-7; D is uncertain. V was pared by 6 bases and J by 2 bases, with 11 bases between. The CDR3 totals 13 residues. Germline V gene lookup returns CDR1 MNHEY and CDR2 SMNVEV (reference sequence). This CDR3 reads CASSTAQTYEQYF. The DNA of the CDR3 is TGTGCCAGCAGCACCGCACAGACCTACGAGCAGTACTTC.

This clonotype was seen more than once but under ten times. V usage is TRBV29-1 and J usage is TRBJ2-1, with D perhaps matching TRBD1 (5 bases). The closer fit of TRBJ2-5 to the DNA end suggests the J call may be wrong. The CDR3 is 14 amino acids. Germline CDR1 reads SQVTM; CDR2 reads ANQGSEA. CDR3 sequence: CSVAGRLSRGTQYF. Here the CDR3 DNA reads TGCAGCGTCGCTGGACGCCTCTCAAGGGGGACCCAGTACTTC.

The genes are TRBV7-9 and TRBJ2-3; 10 nucleotides agree with TRBD2. Germline values: CDR1 SEHNR, CDR2 FQNEAQ (reference sequence). V was clipped by 5 bases and J by 4 bases; unmatched bases: 9. The CDR3 runs to 16 residues. For the CDR3, the DNA is TGTGCCAGCAGCAATACTAGCGGGAAAGCGTCAGATACGCAGTATTTT. Translation gives CASSNTSGKASDTQYF.